This T cell receptor (beta chain) was sequenced during a study of shared T cell receptors in the human thymus. TCRdb's table, derived via immunoSEQ multiplex PCR, lists solely in-frame clones and lacks some. The table includes just under 550,000 clones, more than 75% detected once. This clone was counted a few times. The V segment lost 3 bases and the J segment 2 bases; nucleotides outside the gene matches: 13. The CDR3 runs to 18 residues. Germline-derived CDR1 and CDR2 are MNHNS and SASEGT. This sample also belongs to another study, concerning human thymus T cells. That source reports: Resections from corrective heart surgery supplied the thymus tissue. Apparent bias marked the V and J gene usage of thymic and blood repertoires.

The chain combines TRBV6-1 with TRBJ2-7; 10 bases agree with TRBD2. The sequenced sample was thymocytes. The TCR was taken from a boy less than two years old with a congenital heart defect. The CDR3 sequence: CASSDWVAGGPFAYEQYF. CDR3 nucleotides: TGTGCCAGCAGTGACTGGGTAGCGGGAGGCCCTTTTGCCTACGAGCAGTACTTC.